This T cell receptor beta chain was sequenced during a study of human T cells and chemical hapten exposure. Study-wide background: For the roughly 25-week duration of the study, patients were given weekly doses of diphenylcyclopropenone on the scalp. Predominantly women, the patients had alopecia areata, totalis or universalis.

The time point is: patch test 1, 2 weeks after DPC sensitization. Treatment here: therapeutic diphenylcyclopropenone sensitization with weekly scalp DPC. The library attached unique molecular identifiers to individual cDNA molecules. TCRdb fed the RACE reads into MiXCR, producing one record per CDR3 protein. The sample yields approximately 80,000 distinct CDR3 sequences, roughly 7.6% seen once. Findings and limits, study-wide: Sensitization with DPC brought no change to TCRs above 1 in 1000 in frequency.

This clonotype was picked up many times. Its specificity is not known. A read error may account for a junction end that differs from germline. The CDR3 spans 15 residues. The V gene's germline CDR1 is SGHVS and CDR2 FNYEAQ. The clonotype comes from a woman in her twenties or thirties with alopecia areata. Some clones in this sample may be carry-over from other donors' samples. The chain is built from TRBV7-6 and TRBJ2-5; 10 nucleotides agree with TRBD2. Sequenced here: whole blood, sampled in connection with sensitization to the hapten diphenylcyclopropenone (DPC). The CDR3 nucleotides are TGTGCCAGCAGTTTAGCGGGGGGCAGACAAGAGACCCAGTACTTC. It encodes CASSLAGGRQETQYF.